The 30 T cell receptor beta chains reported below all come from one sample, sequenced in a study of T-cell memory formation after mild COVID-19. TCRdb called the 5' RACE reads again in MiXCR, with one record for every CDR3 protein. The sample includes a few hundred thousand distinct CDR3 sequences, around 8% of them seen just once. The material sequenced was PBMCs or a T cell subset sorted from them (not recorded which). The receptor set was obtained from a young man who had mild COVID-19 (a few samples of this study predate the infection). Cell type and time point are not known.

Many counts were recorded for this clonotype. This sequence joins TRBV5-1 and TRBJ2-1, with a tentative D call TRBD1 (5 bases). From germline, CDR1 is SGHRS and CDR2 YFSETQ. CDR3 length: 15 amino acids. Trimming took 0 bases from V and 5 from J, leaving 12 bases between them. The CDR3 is CASSLGQGIHNEQFF. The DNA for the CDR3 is TGCGCCAGCAGCTTGGGTCAGGGTATCCACAATGAGCAGTTCTTC.

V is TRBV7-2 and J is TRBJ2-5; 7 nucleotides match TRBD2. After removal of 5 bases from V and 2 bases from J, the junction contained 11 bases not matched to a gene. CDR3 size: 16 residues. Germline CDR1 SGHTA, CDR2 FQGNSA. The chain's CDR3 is CASSLHIGGVQETQYF. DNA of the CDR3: TGTGCCAGCAGCCTTCATATTGGGGGGGTGCAAGAGACCCAGTACTTC.

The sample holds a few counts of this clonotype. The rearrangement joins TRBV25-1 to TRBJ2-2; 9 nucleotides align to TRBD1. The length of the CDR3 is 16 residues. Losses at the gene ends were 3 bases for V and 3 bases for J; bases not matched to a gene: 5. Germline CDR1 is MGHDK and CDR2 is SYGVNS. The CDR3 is CASSDAGTGHTGELFF. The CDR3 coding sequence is TGTGCCAGCAGTGATGCCGGGACAGGGCACACCGGGGAGCTGTTTTTT.

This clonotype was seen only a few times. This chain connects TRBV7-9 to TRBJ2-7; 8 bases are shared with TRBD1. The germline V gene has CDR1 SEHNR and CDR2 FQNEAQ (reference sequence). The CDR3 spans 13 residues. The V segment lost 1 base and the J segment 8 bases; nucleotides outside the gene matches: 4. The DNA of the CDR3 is TGTGCCAGCAGCTTAGAAGCAGGGGGCCAGCAGTACGTC. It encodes CASSLEAGGQQYV.

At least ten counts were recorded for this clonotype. The CDR3: CSARGPRDRSGQETQYF. CDR3 in DNA: TGCAGTGCCCGGGGACCCCGGGATCGATCCGGCCAAGAGACCCAGTACTTC. The chain links TRBV20-1 to TRBJ2-5, with D perhaps given as TRBD1 or TRBD2 (5 bases each). V dropped 6 bases and J dropped 1 base, with 24 bases sitting between them. The germline V gene encodes CDR1 DFQATT and CDR2 SNEGSKA (reference sequence). The CDR3 is 17 amino acids.

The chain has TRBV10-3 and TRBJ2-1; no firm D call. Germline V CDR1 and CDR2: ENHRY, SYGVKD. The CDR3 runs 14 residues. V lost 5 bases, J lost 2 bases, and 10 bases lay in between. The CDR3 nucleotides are TGTGCCATCAGTACTGGACGTACCTACAATGAGCAGTTCTTC. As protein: CAISTGRTYNEQFF.

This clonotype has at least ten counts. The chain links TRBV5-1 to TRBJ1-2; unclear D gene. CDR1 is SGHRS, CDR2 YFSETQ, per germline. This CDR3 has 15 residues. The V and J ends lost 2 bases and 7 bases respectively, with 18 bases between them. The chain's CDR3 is CASSFDGYGSSGYTF. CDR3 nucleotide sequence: TGCGCCAGCAGCTTTGACGGGTACGGTTCGTCTGGCTACACCTTC.

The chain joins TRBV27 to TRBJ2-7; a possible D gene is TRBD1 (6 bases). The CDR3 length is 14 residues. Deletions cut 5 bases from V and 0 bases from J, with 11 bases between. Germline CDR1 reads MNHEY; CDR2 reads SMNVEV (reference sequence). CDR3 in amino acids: CASSATQGSYEQYF. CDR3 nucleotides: TGTGCCAGCAGTGCGACACAGGGCTCCTACGAGCAGTACTTC.

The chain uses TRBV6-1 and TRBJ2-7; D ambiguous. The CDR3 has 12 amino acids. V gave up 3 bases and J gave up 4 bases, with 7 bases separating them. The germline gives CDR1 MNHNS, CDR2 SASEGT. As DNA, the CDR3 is TGTGCCAGCAGTGACTATAGGTACGAGCAGTACGTC. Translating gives CASSDYRYEQYV.

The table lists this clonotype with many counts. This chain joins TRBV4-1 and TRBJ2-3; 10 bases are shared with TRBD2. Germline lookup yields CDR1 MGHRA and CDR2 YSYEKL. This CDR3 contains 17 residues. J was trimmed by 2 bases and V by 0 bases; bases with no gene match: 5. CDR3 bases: TGCGCCAGCAGCCAAGATTATACTAGCGGGAACACAGATACGCAGTATTTT. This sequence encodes CASSQDYTSGNTDTQYF.

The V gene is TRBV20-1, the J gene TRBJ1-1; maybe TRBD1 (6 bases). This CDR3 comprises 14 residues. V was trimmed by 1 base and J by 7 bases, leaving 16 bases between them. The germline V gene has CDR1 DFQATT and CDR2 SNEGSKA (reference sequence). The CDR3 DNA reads TGCAGTGCTAGAGGATTAAGGGGGGTCAGTGAAGCTTTCTTT. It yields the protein CSARGLRGVSEAFF.

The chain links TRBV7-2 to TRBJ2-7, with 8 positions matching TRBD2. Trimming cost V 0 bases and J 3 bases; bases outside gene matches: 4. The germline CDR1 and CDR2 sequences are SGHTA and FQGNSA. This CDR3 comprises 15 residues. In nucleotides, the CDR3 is TGTGCCAGCAGCTTAGCTTCTAGCGGGCGCTACGAGCAGTACTTC. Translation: CASSLASSGRYEQYF.

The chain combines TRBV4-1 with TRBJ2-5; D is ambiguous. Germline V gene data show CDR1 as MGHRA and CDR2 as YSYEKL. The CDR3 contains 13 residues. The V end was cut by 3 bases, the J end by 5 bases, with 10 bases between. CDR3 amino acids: CASSHLGGETQYF. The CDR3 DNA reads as TGCGCCAGCAGCCACTTAGGTGGGGAGACCCAGTACTTC.

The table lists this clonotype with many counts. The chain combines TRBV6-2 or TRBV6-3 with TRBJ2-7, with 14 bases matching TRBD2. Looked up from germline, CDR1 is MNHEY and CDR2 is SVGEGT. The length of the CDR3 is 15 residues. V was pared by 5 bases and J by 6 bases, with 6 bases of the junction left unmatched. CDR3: CASSPGLAGVGEQYV. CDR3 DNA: TGTGCCAGCAGTCCGGGACTAGCGGGGGTAGGCGAGCAGTACGTC.

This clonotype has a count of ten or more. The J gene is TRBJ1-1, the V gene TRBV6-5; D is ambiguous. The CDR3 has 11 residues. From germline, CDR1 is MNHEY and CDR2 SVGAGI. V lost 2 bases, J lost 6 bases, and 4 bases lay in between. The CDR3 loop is CASSYEAEAFF. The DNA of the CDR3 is TGTGCCAGCAGTTACGAGGCTGAAGCTTTCTTT.

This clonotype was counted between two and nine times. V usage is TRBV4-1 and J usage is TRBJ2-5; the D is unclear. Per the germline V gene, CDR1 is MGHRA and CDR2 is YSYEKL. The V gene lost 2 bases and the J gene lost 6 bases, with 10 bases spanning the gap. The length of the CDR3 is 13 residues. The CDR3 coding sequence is TGCGCCAGCAGCCAATTGGACCCGAAGACCCAGTACTTC. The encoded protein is CASSQLDPKTQYF.

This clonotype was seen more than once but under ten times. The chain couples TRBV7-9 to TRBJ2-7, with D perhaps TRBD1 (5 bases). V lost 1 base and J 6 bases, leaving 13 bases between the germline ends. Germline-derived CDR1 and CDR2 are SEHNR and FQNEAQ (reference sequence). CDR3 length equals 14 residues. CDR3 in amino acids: CASSLGGRVLEQYF. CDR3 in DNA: TGTGCCAGCAGCTTAGGGGGCAGGGTCCTCGAGCAGTACTTC.

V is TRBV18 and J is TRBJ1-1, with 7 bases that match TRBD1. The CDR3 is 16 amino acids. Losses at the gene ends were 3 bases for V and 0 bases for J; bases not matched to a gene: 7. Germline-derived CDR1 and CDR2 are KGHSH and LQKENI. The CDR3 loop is CASSPGTVFMNTEAFF. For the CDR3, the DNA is TGTGCCAGCTCACCGGGGACAGTTTTCATGAACACTGAAGCTTTCTTT.

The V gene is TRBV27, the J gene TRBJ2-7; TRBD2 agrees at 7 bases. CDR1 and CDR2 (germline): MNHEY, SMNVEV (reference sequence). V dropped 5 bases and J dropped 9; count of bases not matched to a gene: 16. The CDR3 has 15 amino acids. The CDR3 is CASSPQTSSVPGQYF. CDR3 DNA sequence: TGTGCCAGCAGTCCGCAGACTAGCAGCGTCCCCGGGCAGTACTTC.

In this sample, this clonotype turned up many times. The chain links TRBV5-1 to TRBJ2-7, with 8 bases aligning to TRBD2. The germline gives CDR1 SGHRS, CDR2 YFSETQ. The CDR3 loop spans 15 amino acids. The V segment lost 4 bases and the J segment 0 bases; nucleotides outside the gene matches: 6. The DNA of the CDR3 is TGCGCCAGCAGCGCGACGGGGGGGAGCTCCTACGAGCAGTACGTC. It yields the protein CASSATGGSSYEQYV.

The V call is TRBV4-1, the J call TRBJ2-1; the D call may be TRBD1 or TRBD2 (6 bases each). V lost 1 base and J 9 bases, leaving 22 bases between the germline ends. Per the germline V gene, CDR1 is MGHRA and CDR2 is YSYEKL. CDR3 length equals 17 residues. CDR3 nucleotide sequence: TGCGCCAGCAGCCAAGCGTCGGGGGCGGGGACGGTCCTTGAGCAGTTCTTC. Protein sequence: CASSQASGAGTVLEQFF.

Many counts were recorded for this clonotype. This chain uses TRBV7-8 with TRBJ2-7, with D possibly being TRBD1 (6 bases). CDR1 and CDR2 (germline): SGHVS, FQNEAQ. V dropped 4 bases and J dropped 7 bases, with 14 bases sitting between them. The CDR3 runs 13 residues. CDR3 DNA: TGTGCCAGCAGCTCCAACCGCCAGGGGGAGCAGTACGTC. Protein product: CASSSNRQGEQYV.

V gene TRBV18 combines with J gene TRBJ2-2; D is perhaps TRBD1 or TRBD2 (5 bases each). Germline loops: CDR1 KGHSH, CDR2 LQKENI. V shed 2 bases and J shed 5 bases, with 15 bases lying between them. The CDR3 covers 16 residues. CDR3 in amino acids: CASSPSGQGPTGELFF. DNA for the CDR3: TGTGCCAGCTCACCATCCGGCCAGGGACCTACCGGGGAGCTGTTTTTT.

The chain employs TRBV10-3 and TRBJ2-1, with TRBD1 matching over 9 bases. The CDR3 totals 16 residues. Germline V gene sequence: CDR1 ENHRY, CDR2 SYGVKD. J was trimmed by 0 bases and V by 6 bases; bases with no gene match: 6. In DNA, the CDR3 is TGTGCCATCAGACCGGACAGGGGACCCTCCTACAATGAGCAGTTCTTC. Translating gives CAIRPDRGPSYNEQFF.

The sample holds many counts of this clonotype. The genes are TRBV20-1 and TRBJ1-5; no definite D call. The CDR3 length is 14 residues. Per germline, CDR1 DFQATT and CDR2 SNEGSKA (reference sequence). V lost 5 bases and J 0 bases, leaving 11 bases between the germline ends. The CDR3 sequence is CSAEEPYSNQPQHF. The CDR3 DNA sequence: TGCAGTGCTGAAGAGCCTTATAGCAATCAGCCCCAGCATTTT.

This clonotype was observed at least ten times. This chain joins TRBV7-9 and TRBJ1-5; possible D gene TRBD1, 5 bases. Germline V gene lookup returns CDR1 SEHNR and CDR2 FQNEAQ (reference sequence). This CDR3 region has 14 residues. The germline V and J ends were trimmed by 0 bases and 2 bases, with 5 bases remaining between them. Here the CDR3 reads CASSLATGNQPQHF. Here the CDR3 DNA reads TGTGCCAGCAGCTTAGCGACAGGCAATCAGCCCCAGCATTTT.

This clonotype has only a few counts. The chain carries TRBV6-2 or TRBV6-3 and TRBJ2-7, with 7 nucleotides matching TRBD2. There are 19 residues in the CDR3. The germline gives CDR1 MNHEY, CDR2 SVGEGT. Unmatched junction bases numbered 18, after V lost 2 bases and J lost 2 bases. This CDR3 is CASSYPPGGGARSAYEQYV. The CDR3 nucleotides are TGTGCCAGCAGTTACCCACCTGGCGGGGGAGCTCGATCGGCCTACGAGCAGTACGTC.

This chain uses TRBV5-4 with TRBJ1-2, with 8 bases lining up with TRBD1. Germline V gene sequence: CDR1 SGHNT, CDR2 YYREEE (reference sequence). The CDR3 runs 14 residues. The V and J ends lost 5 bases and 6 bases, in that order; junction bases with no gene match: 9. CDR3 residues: CASRLTGVRDGYTF. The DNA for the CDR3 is TGTGCCAGCAGGTTGACAGGGGTTCGGGATGGCTACACCTTC.

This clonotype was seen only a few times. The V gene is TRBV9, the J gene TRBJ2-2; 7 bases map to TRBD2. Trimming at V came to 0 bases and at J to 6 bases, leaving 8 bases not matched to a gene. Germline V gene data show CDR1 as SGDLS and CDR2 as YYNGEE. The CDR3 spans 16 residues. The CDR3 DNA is TGTGCCAGCAGCGTAGCCCCCTTCGGACTAGCCGGGGAGCTGTTTTTT. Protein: CASSVAPFGLAGELFF.

Written as DNA, the CDR3 is TGTGCCAGCAGCAAGGGGGGACAGGGGGTCAACGAGCAGTACTTC. Protein sequence: CASSKGGQGVNEQYF. The chain combines TRBV3-2 with TRBJ2-7; the table's TRBD1 call for D was not verified on the DNA. TRBV3-2 is given as a pseudogene. The CDR3 has 15 amino acids.